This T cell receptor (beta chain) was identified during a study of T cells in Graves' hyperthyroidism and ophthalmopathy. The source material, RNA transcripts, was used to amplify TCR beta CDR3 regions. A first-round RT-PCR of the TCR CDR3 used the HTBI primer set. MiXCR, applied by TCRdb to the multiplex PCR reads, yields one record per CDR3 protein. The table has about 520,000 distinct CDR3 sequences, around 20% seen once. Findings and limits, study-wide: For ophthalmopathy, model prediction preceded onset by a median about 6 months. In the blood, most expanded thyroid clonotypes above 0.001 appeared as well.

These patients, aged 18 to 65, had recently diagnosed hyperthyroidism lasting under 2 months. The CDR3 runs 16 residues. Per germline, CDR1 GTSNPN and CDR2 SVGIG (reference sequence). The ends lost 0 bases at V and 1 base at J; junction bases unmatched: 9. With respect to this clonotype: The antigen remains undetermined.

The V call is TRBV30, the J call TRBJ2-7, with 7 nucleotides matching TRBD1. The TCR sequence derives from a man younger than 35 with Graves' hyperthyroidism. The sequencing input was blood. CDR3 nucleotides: TGTGCCTGGAGTGTACTAGGGACAGTTGCATCCTACGAGCAGTACTTC. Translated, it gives CAWSVLGTVASYEQYF.